This T cell receptor (beta chain) was identified during a study of cytomegalovirus exposure and HLA in healthy donors. A word on this clone: Its cognate antigen is unknown.

PCR used 60 Vbeta primers and 13 Jbeta primers. Only in-frame clones appear in the TCRdb table, and some are missing; sequencing was by immunoSEQ multiplex PCR. The table includes approximately 150,000 clones, 75% to 80% detected once. Germline loops: CDR1 SGHDT, CDR2 YYEEEE. Trimming took off 4 bases at V and 1 base at J, with 17 bases between the two ends. The CDR3 runs 16 residues. Study observations and caveats: TCR beta V segments were, for the most part, productive about 87% or about 30% of the time in an earlier analysis.

The specimen sequenced was PBMCs. This TCR came from a woman between 18 and 29 years old in good health and CMV-seropositive. This chain links TRBV5-6 with TRBJ1-2; D is undetermined. The CDR3 DNA is TGTGCCAGCAGCCCCTCCCCCGTACTTTATAACTATGGCTACACCTTC. Amino acids: CASSPSPVLYNYGYTF. Drawing the rest from reference TRBV5-6 and TRBJ1-2, the complete variable domain is DAGVTQSPTHLIKTRGQQVTLRCSPKSGHDTVSWYQQALGQGPQFIFQYYEEEERQRGNFPDRFSGHQFPNYSSELNVNALLLGDSALYLCASSPSPVLYNYGYTFGSGTRLTVV.